A selection of T cell receptor beta chains follows, all from one sample in a study of STAT5B mutations in CD4+ large granular lymphocyte leukemia. Some clones are missing from TCRdb's copy, which holds only in-frame ones; the method was immunoSEQ multiplex PCR. The sample includes about 36,000 clones, about 80% of them seen just once. The sequenced sample consisted of CD4+ T cells from blood buffy coats. Receptors were obtained from a human donor in good health. Both conserved end residues are part of each CDR3. D genes are given only for firm matches. The size field is filled for only some rows; it gives once, few, many or a size class.

TGTGCCAGCAGCTTAAATCCCGTCACCAGCACAGATACGCAGTATTTT | CASSLNPVTSTDTQYF | TRBV7-3 | few | TRBJ2-3 | -
TGTGCCAGCTCGCGAGCGACCGGGACAGAATCCTACGAGCAGTACTTC | CASSRATGTESYEQYF | TRBV18 | - | TRBJ2-7 | TRBD1
TGTGCCAGCTCACCGGACAGTTCTTCGGATTCACCCCTCCACTTT | CASSPDSSSDSPLHF | TRBV18 | few | TRBJ1-6 | -
TGCAGCGCAAAACAGTGGACTACCTCCGAGCAGTACTTC | CSAKQWTTSEQYF | TRBV29-1 | - | TRBJ2-7 | -
TGCGCCAGCAGCCAAGCGCTGGGCTCCCAGTTCTTC | CASSQALGSQFF | TRBV4-1 | - | TRBJ2-1 | -
TGTGCCACCAGCAGAGGAACTATAAACAATGAGCAGTTCTTC | CATSRGTINNEQFF | TRBV15 | - | TRBJ2-1 | -
TGTGCCAGCAGCCTCCTCGGGACAGGGTCGTACGAGCAGTACTTC | CASSLLGTGSYEQYF | TRBV9 | - | TRBJ2-7 | TRBD1
TGTGCCAGCAGCTCCCAAGGAGTGGACAATCAGCCCCAGCATTTT | CASSSQGVDNQPQHF | TRBV7-2 | few | TRBJ1-5 | -
TGTGCCAGCAGCTTAGAACTTTCACCCCTATATAGCAATCAGCCCCAGCATTTT | CASSLELSPLYSNQPQHF | TRBV7-2 | - | TRBJ1-5 | -
TGTGCCAGCAGCTTGCGAGGGTTGTTGAACACTGAAGCTTTCTTT | CASSLRGLLNTEAFF | TRBV5-5 | few | TRBJ1-1 | -
TGTGCCGCCTTTCGGGACAGACCAAGTCAGCCCCAGCATTTT | CAAFRDRPSQPQHF | TRBV28 | - | TRBJ1-5 | TRBD1
TGCGCCAGCAGCCAAGATTTGGGACAGGGCTATGGCTACACCTTC | CASSQDLGQGYGYTF | TRBV4-1 | - | TRBJ1-2 | TRBD1
TGTGCCAGCAGTTATTTAGGGTACTATGGCTACACCTTC | CASSYLGYYGYTF | TRBV6-5 | - | TRBJ1-2 | -
TGTGCCAGCTCACCCGCACGGGACTACGAGCAGTACTTC | CASSPARDYEQYF | TRBV18 | - | TRBJ2-7 | -
TGCAGCGTCCACGGCGGGGGACAGGGGGCTTGGGACGAGCAGTACTTC | CSVHGGGQGAWDEQYF | TRBV29-1 | once | TRBJ2-7 | TRBD1
TGCGCCAGCAGCCTCAACCGACAGGGTTACACTGAAGCTTTCTTT | CASSLNRQGYTEAFF | TRBV4-1 | few | TRBJ1-1 | TRBD1
TGTGCCAGCAGCTTAGGGGACAGGGGGCTGAACACTGAAGCTTTCTTT | CASSLGDRGLNTEAFF | TRBV7-6 | - | TRBJ1-1 | TRBD1
TGTGCCAGCAGCGTGGGTGGGGGGGACAGCCTTCACTATGGCTACACCTTC | CASSVGGGDSLHYGYTF | TRBV9 | - | TRBJ1-2 | TRBD1
TGTGCCAGCTCACCCGGACAGGTAGCGTGGGGCACTGAAGCTTTCTTT | CASSPGQVAWGTEAFF | TRBV18 | - | TRBJ1-1 | TRBD1
TGTGCCAGCAGTGAGGCAGGCCTAAGTTGGGCTTTCTTT | CASSEAGLSWAFF | TRBV6-1 | - | TRBJ1-1 | -
TGCGCCAGCAGCCTGGGGGGGCTTCTTTATGGCTACACCTTC | CASSLGGLLYGYTF | TRBV5-1 | - | TRBJ1-2 | -
TGTGCCAGCAGCCCATTCAGGGGCACCTCCTACGAGCAGTACTTC | CASSPFRGTSYEQYF | TRBV7-8 | - | TRBJ2-7 | -
TGTGCCAGCAGCTTTGGAAAAAACATTCAGTACTTC | CASSFGKNIQYF | TRBV5-6 | - | TRBJ2-4 | -
TGTGCCAGCAGTGTATCGGGACAGTTGGGAGAGACCCAGTACTTC | CASSVSGQLGETQYF | TRBV6-1 | once | TRBJ2-5 | TRBD1
TGTGCCAGCCATAATCCGGGGACGAACACTGAAGCTTTCTTT | CASHNPGTNTEAFF | TRBV6-5 | - | TRBJ1-1 | -